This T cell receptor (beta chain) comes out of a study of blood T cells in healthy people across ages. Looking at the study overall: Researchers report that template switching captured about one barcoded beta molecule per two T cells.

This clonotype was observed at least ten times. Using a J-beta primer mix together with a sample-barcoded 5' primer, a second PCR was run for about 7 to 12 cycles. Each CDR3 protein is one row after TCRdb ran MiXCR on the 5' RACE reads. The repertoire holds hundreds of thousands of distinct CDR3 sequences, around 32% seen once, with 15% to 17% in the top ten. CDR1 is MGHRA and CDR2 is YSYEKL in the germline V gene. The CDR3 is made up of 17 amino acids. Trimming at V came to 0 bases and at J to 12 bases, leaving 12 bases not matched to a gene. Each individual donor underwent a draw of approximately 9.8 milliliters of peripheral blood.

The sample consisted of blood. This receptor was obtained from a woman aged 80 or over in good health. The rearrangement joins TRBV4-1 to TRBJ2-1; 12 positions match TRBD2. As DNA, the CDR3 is TGCGCCAGCAGCCAAGATCGGGCTAGCGGGGGGGTAAGTGTGCAGTTCTTC. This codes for CASSQDRASGGVSVQFF.